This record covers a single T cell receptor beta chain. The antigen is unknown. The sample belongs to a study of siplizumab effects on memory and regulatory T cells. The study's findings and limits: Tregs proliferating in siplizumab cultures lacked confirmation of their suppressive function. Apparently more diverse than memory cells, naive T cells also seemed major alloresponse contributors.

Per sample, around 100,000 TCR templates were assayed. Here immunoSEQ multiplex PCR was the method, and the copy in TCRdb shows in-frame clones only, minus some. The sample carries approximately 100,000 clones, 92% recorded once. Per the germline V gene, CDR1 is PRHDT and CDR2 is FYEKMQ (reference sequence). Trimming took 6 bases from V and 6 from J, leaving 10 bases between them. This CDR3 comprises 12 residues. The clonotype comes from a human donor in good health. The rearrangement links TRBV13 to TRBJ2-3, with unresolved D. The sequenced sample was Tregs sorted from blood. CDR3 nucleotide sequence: TGTGCCAGCAGTTACAGCATCGATACGCAGTATTTT. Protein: CASSYSIDTQYF.